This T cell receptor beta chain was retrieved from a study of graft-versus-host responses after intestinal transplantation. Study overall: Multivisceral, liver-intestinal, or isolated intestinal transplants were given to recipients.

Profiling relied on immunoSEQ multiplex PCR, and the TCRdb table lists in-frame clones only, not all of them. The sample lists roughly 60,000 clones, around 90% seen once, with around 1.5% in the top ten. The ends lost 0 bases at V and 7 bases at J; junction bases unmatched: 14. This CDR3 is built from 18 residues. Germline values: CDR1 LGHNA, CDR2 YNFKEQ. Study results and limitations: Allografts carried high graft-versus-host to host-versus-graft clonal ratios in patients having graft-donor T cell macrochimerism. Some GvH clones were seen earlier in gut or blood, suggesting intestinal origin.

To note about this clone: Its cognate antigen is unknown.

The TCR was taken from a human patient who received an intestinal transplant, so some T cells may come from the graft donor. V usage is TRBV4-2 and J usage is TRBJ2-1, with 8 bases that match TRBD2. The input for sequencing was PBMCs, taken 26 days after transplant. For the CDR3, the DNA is TGTGCCAGCAGCCAAGATCCCCAGCGGGAGATGTTTGGGAATGAGCAGTTCTTC. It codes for CASSQDPQREMFGNEQFF.